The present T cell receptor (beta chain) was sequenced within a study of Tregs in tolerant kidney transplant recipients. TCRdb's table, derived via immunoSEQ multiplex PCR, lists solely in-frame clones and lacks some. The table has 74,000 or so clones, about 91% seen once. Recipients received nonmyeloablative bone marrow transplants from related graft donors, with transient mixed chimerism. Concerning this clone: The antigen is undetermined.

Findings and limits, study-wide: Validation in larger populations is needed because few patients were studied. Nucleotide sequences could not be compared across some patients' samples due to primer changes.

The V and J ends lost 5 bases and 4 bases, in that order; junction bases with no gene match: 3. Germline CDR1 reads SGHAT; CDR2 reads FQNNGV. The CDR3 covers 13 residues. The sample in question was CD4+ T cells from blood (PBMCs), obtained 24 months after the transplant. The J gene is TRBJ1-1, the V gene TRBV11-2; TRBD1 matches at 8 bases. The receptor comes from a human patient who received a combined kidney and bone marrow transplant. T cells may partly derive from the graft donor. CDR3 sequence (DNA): TGTGCCAGCAGCCCCGACAGGGGCACTGAAGCTTTCTTT. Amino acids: CASSPDRGTEAFF.